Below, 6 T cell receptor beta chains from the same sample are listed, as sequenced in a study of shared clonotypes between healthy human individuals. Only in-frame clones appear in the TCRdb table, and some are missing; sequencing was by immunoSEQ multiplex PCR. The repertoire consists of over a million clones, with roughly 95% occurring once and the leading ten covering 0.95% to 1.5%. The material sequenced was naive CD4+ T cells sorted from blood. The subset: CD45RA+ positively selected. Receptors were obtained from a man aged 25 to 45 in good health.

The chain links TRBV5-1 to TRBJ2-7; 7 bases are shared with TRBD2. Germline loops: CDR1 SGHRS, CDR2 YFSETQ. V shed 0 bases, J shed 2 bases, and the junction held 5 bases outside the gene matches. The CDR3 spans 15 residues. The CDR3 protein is CASSLVLAETYEQYF. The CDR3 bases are TGCGCCAGCAGCTTGGTCCTAGCGGAGACCTACGAGCAGTACTTC.

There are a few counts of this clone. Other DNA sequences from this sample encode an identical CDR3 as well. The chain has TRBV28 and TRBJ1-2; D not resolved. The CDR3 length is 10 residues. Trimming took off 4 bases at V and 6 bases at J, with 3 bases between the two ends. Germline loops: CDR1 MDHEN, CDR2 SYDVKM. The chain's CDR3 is CASSSNGYTF. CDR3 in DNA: TGTGCCAGCAGTTCCAATGGCTACACCTTC.

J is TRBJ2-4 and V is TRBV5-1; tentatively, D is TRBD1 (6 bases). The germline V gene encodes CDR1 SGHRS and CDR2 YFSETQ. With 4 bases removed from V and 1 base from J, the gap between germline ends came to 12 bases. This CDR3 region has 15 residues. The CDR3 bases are TGCGCCAGCAGCCCTGGGGGCGCGGCCAAAAACATTCAGTACTTC. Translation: CASSPGGAAKNIQYF.

CDR3 protein: CASSLVGPKNTGELFF. CDR3 sequence (DNA): TGTGCCAGCAGCTTAGTGGGCCCGAAGAACACCGGGGAGCTGTTTTTT. This rearrangement joins TRBV7-8 to TRBJ2-2, with D uncertain. This CDR3 has 16 residues. The V end was cut by 1 base, the J end by 1 base, with 10 bases between. Germline V lookup: CDR1 SGHVS, CDR2 FQNEAQ.

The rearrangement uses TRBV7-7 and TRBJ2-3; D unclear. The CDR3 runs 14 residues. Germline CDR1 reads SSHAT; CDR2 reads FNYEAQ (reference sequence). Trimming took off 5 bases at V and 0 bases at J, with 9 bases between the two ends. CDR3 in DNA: TGTGCCAGCAGCCTTGGCACTAGCACAGATACGCAGTATTTT. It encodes CASSLGTSTDTQYF.

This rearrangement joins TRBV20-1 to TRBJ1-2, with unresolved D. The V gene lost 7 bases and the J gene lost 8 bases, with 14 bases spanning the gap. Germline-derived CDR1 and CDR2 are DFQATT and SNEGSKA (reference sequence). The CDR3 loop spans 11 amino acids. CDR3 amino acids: CSGTLTRGYTF. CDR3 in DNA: TGCAGTGGGACTCTGACTCGGGGCTACACCTTC.